Presented here are 7 T cell receptor beta chains from one specimen sequenced in a study of tumor and adjacent non-tumor tissue in lung cancer listed by TCRdb under 2018. Library method: multiplex PCR. The run used an Illumina HiSeq 2500. TCRbeta libraries were constructed through three rounds of nested PCR with primers (Table S4) according to protocols adapted from ARM-PCR. TCRdb redid the processing of the public reads, applying fastp at Q25 and MiXCR, and retained in-frame beta chains. A single entry per CDR3 protein holds the most common genes and DNA from its merged rows. This sample holds fewer than 120,000 distinct CDR3 sequences; roughly 84% were observed only once. 20% to 25% of the sample lies in the top ten. RNA was isolated from bulk, unsorted tissue, and RNA quality was assessed with a NanoDrop ND-1000 and an Agilent 2100. The sequenced sample consisted of lung tumor tissue. The receptors were gathered from a man aged 65 to 85 with non-small cell lung cancer.

This clonotype appeared a few times. The chain links TRBV29-1 to TRBJ1-6, with D maybe TRBD1 (5 bases). The ends were cut back, 7 bases at V and 14 bases at J, with 18 bases in the middle. This CDR3 contains 12 residues. Germline V gives CDR1 SQVTM, CDR2 ANQGSEA. CDR3 in DNA: TGCAGCGCTGTGGGGGGTCGGTCATCCCTCCACTTT. Translated, it gives CSAVGGRSSLHF. Combining the CDR3 with reference TRBV29-1 and TRBJ1-6 gives the whole variable domain SAVISQKPSRDICQRGTSLTIQCQVDSQVTMMFWYRQQPGQSLTLIATANQGSEATYESGFVIDKFPISRPNLTFSTLTVSNMSPEDSSIYLCSAVGGRSSLHFGNGTRLTVT.

This clonotype has at least ten counts. The rearrangement uses TRBV20-1 and TRBJ1-1; 8 nucleotides line up with TRBD1. CDR3 size: 12 residues. V shed 6 bases, J shed 4 bases, and the junction held 4 bases outside the gene matches. Germline V CDR1 and CDR2: DFQATT, SNEGSKA (reference sequence). CDR3 sequence (DNA): TGCAGTGCGCGACAGGGGACCACTGAAGCTTTCTTT. Its protein product is CSARQGTTEAFF.

On this clonotype itself: This may stem from a read error, because a much larger clone lies one nucleotide away. The gene calls are TRBV27 and TRBJ2-1; 8 bases line up with TRBD2. CDR3 length equals 16 residues. Looked up from germline, CDR1 is MNHEY and CDR2 is SMNVEV (reference sequence). Here the CDR3 DNA reads TGTGCCAGCAGTTTATTCCCCCAATCCCGGGAGGGTGAGCACTTCTTC. This encodes CASSLFPQSREGEHFF.

This clonotype was found a few times. Given a much more abundant clone one base away, this may be a read error. The gene calls are TRBV20-1 and TRBJ2-7, with 7 bases identical to TRBD2. With V trimmed by 6 bases and J by 3 bases, 8 bases remained unmatched. Germline-derived CDR1 and CDR2 are DFQATT and SNEGSKA (reference sequence). CDR3 length: 13 amino acids. CDR3 protein: CSASGARFYEQYF. CDR3 nucleotides: TGCAGTGCGAGCGGGGCACGATTCTACGAGCAGTACTTC.

This clonotype was observed a handful of times. This clone may be a read error of a much larger clone one base away. The chain couples TRBV29-1 to TRBJ1-5; D is ambiguous. V gave up 6 bases and J gave up 6 bases, with 12 bases separating them. Germline CDR1 and CDR2: SQVTM and ANQGSEA. This CDR3 is built from 12 residues. The DNA for the CDR3 is TGCAGCGTCGGACTGGGCAGTCAGCCCCAGCATTTT. It encodes CSVGLGSQPQHF.

Note on this clonotype: The junction and the germline gene differ at one end; a read error may be behind it. The genes are TRBV4-1 and TRBJ2-5, with D tentatively TRBD2 (5 bases). CDR1 is MGHRA, CDR2 YSYEKL, per germline. The CDR3 spans 14 residues. CDR3 in amino acids: CASSQQRGQETQYF. The CDR3 DNA reads TGTGCTAGCAGCCAACAGCGAGGGCAAGAGACCCAGTACTTC.

This clonotype has just one count. The junction shows a germline mismatch at one end, possibly a read error. The chain couples TRBV5-1 to TRBJ2-3; 9 bases are shared with TRBD2. The CDR3 spans 15 residues. In germline, CDR1 is SGHRS, CDR2 YFSETQ. The chain's CDR3 is CASIGSGGWADRQYF. The CDR3 region has the DNA TGCGCCAGCATCGGAAGCGGGGGGTGGGCAGATAGGCAGTATTTT.